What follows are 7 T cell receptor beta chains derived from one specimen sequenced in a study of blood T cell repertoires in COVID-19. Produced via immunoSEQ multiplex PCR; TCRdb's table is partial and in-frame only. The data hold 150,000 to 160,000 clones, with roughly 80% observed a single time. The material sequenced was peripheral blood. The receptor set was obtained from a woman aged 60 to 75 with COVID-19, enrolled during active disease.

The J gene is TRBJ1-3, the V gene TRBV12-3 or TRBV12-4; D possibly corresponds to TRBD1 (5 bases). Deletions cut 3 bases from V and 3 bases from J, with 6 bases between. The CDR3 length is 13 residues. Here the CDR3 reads CASSFRGGNTIYF. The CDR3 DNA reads TGTGCCAGCAGTTTTAGGGGTGGAAACACCATATATTTT.

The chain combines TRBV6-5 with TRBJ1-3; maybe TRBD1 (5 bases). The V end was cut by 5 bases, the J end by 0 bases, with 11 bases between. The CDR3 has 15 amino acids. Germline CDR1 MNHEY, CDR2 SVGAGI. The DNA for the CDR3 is TGTGCCAGCAGTCGGACACGCCGCTCTGGAAACACCATATATTTT. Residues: CASSRTRRSGNTIYF.

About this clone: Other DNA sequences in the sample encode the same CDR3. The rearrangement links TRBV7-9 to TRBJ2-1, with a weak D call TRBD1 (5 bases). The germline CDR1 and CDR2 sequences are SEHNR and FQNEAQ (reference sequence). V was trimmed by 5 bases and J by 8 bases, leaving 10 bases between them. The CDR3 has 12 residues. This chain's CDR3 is CASSPGRDEQFF. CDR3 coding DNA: TGTGCCAGCAGCCCAGGCAGGGATGAGCAGTTCTTC.

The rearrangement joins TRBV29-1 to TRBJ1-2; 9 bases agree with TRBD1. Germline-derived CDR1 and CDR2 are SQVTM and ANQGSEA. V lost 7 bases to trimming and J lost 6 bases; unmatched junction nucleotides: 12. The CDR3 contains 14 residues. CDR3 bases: TGCAGCGCCACCGGGACAGGGTCTTGGGATGGCTACACCTTC. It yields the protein CSATGTGSWDGYTF. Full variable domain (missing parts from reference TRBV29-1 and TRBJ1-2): SAVISQKPSRDICQRGTSLTIQCQVDSQVTMMFWYRQQPGQSLTLIATANQGSEATYESGFVIDKFPISRPNLTFSTLTVSNMSPEDSSIYLCSATGTGSWDGYTFGSGTRLTVV.

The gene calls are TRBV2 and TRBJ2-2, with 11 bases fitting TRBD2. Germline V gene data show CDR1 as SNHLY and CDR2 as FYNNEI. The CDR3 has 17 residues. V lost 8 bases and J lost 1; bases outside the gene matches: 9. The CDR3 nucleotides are TGTGCCAGCGGTATTGGCGGGACTAGCGGGAACACCGGGGAGCTGTTTTTT. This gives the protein CASGIGGTSGNTGELFF.

The CDR3 reads CASSLAGKQLYPYEQYF. The CDR3, as DNA: TGTGCCAGCAGCTTAGCGGGCAAACAGCTTTATCCCTACGAGCAGTACTTC. The rearrangement uses TRBV7-9 and TRBJ2-7; D unclear. V lost 0 bases, J lost 2 bases, and 17 bases lay in between. Germline V gives CDR1 SEHNR, CDR2 FQNEAQ (reference sequence). The length of the CDR3 is 17 residues.

CDR3 nucleotides: TGCGCCAGCAGCTTTCCCGCGGGACAGCAAGAGACCCAGTACTTC. Residues: CASSFPAGQQETQYF. This chain connects TRBV5-1 to TRBJ2-5; D is perhaps TRBD1 (7 bases). The ends were cut back, 2 bases at V and 2 bases at J, with 13 bases in the middle. Germline-derived CDR1 and CDR2 are SGHRS and YFSETQ. The length of the CDR3 is 15 residues.